The 24 T cell receptor beta chains below all came from one sample that was sequenced in a study of cytomegalovirus exposure and HLA in healthy donors. PCR employed 60 Vbeta and 13 Jbeta primers. Profiled with immunoSEQ multiplex PCR; TCRdb holds only in-frame clones, not every one. The data hold about 160,000 clones, with 70% to 90% observed a single time. The sample comprised PBMCs. Every receptor here comes from a woman in her 30s in good health and CMV-seropositive.

The chain carries TRBV11-3 and TRBJ2-7, with 9 bases fitting TRBD2. The CDR3 runs 15 residues. Germline V gives CDR1 SGHNT, CDR2 YENEEA. The ends lost 2 bases at V and 1 base at J; junction bases unmatched: 3. DNA of the CDR3: TGTGCCAGCAGCTTACGGAGCGGGGGGTCCTACGAGCAGTACTTC. This codes for CASSLRSGGSYEQYF.

V and J are TRBV15 and TRBJ1-5, with 8 positions matching TRBD1. V shed 5 bases, J shed 6 bases, and the junction held 3 bases outside the gene matches. The CDR3 has 13 amino acids. CDR1 is LNHNV, CDR2 YYDKDF, per germline (reference sequence). For the CDR3, the DNA is TGTGCCACCAGCTCACAGGGGGGTCAGCCCCAGCATTTT. This sequence encodes CATSSQGGQPQHF.

The sample holds a few counts of this clone. The V and J genes are TRBV5-6 and TRBJ2-5; D may be TRBD1 (5 bases). V was shortened by 1 base and J by 2 bases, with 6 bases between the two germline ends. This CDR3 is 13 amino acids long. Germline CDR1 is SGHDT and CDR2 is YYEEEE. Here the CDR3 reads CASSLRQQETQYF. For the CDR3, the DNA is TGTGCCAGCAGCTTGAGACAGCAAGAGACCCAGTACTTC.

The sample holds a few counts of this clone. The chain combines TRBV5-4 with TRBJ2-1; D perhaps matches TRBD2 (7 bases). This CDR3 contains 18 residues. Germline CDR1 SGHNT, CDR2 YYREEE (reference sequence). Trimming left V 5 bases short and J 0 bases short, with 21 bases between. CDR3 region: CASRRLGRGASSYNEQFF. As DNA, the CDR3 is TGTGCCAGCAGGCGACTAGGACGGGGGGCTAGCTCCTACAATGAGCAGTTCTTC.

The genes are TRBV27 and TRBJ1-1, with a weak D call TRBD1 (5 bases). Germline V gives CDR1 MNHEY, CDR2 SMNVEV (reference sequence). V lost 6 bases to trimming and J lost 6 bases, with 20 bases between them. This CDR3 is built from 15 residues. Here the CDR3 DNA reads TGTGCCAGCAGGAGGGAGTTGGGGGGGTTGGCTGAAGCTTTCTTT. It yields the protein CASRRELGGLAEAFF.

This chain uses TRBV18 with TRBJ1-3; no firm D call. CDR1 and CDR2 from the germline V gene are KGHSH and LQKENI. This CDR3 is built from 18 residues. Trimming left V 2 bases short and J 0 bases short, with 17 bases between. As DNA, the CDR3 is TGTGCCAGCTCACCAATTGGCGTCCAGGTTTACTCTGGAAACACCATATATTTT. It codes for CASSPIGVQVYSGNTIYF. Full variable domain (rest looked up from reference TRBV18 and TRBJ1-3): NAGVMQNPRHLVRRRGQEARLRCSPMKGHSHVYWYRQLPEEGLKFMVYLQKENIIDESGMPKERFSAEFPKEGPSILRIQQVVRGDSAAYFCASSPIGVQVYSGNTIYFGEGSWLTVV.

This clone was observed a single time. The rearrangement joins TRBV6-6 to TRBJ1-5, with 11 bases matching TRBD1. The germline V gene has CDR1 MNHNY and CDR2 SVGAGI (reference sequence). V lost 8 bases to trimming and J lost 6 bases; unmatched junction nucleotides: 3. This CDR3 is built from 13 residues. In DNA form, the CDR3 reads TGTGCCAGCCTGGGGACAGGGGGTCAGCCCCAGCATTTT. As protein: CASLGTGGQPQHF.

The chain combines TRBV4-1 with TRBJ2-5; D is unresolved. V dropped 0 bases and J dropped 5 bases, with 4 bases sitting between them. The CDR3 is 12 amino acids. Germline CDR1 MGHRA, CDR2 YSYEKL. CDR3 sequence reads: CASSQDEETQYF. The DNA of the CDR3 is TGCGCCAGCAGCCAAGATGAGGAGACCCAGTACTTC.

The CDR3 nucleotides are TGTGCCAGCAGCTCCCGGACAGGGGGAGAGACCCAGTACTTC. Translated, it gives CASSSRTGGETQYF. The chain has TRBV5-4 and TRBJ2-5; the match to TRBD1 covers 10 bases. Per germline, CDR1 SGHNT and CDR2 YYREEE (reference sequence). CDR3 length: 14 residues. The ends lost 3 bases at V and 4 bases at J; junction bases unmatched: 3.

V gene TRBV7-2 combines with J gene TRBJ2-7; 9 nucleotides line up with TRBD1. The V and J ends lost 3 bases and 4 bases, in that order; junction bases with no gene match: 4. This CDR3 has 14 amino acids. Germline V gene data show CDR1 as SGHTA and CDR2 as FQGNSA. This chain's CDR3 is CASSFRTGDYEQYF. CDR3 sequence (DNA): TGTGCCAGCAGCTTCCGGACAGGGGATTACGAGCAGTACTTC.

The rearrangement uses TRBV2 and TRBJ1-3, with a weak D call TRBD1 (5 bases). The V end lost 1 base, the J end lost 2 bases, and 6 bases lay between the germline ends. The CDR3 has 14 amino acids. Germline lookup yields CDR1 SNHLY and CDR2 FYNNEI. The CDR3 DNA is TGTGCCAGCAGTGAAGGGGGGGCTGGAAACACCATATATTTT. Translation gives CASSEGGAGNTIYF.

The chain couples TRBV14 to TRBJ2-7, with 11 positions matching TRBD2. CDR1 is SGHDN, CDR2 FVKESK, per germline. The CDR3 length is 15 residues. With V trimmed by 4 bases and J by 3 bases, 5 bases remained unmatched. CDR3 region: CASSRGTSGFYEQYF. In nucleotides, the CDR3 is TGTGCCAGCAGCCGAGGGACTAGCGGCTTCTACGAGCAGTACTTC.

Here the CDR3 reads CASSRSAAWTEPSTDTQYF. DNA for the CDR3: TGCGCCAGCAGCCGAAGCGCCGCTTGGACAGAACCTAGCACAGATACGCAGTATTTT. The chain links TRBV4-1 to TRBJ2-3; perhaps TRBD1 as D (6 bases). Trimming took off 4 bases at V and 0 bases at J, with 23 bases between the two ends. The CDR3 spans 19 residues. Germline values: CDR1 MGHRA, CDR2 YSYEKL.

The rearrangement links TRBV5-4 to TRBJ1-1; a possible D gene is TRBD1 (6 bases). The CDR3 runs to 14 residues. CDR1 is SGHNT, CDR2 YYREEE, per germline (reference sequence). V lost 0 bases and J lost 1, with 7 bases in between. The CDR3 DNA follows: TGTGCCAGCAGCTTGGTGGACAGGAACACTGAAGCTTTCTTT. Protein sequence: CASSLVDRNTEAFF.

The chain uses TRBV19 and TRBJ2-3; D remains ambiguous. CDR3 length: 15 amino acids. V lost 3 bases, J lost 2 bases, and 12 bases lay in between. Germline V gives CDR1 LNHDA, CDR2 SQIVND (reference sequence). The CDR3 sequence is CASSILAVSTDTQYF. DNA of the CDR3: TGTGCCAGTAGTATCCTTGCGGTTTCCACAGATACGCAGTATTTT.

This clone was picked up one time. The rearrangement links TRBV10-3 to TRBJ2-5; TRBD1 aligns across 8 bases. The CDR3 extends over 14 amino acids. CDR1 is ENHRY and CDR2 is SYGVKD in the germline V gene. With V trimmed by 3 bases and J by 5 bases, 5 bases remained unmatched. CDR3 amino acids: CAISDQGAWETQYF. CDR3 in DNA: TGTGCCATCAGTGATCAGGGGGCTTGGGAGACCCAGTACTTC.

This chain connects TRBV7-2 to TRBJ1-6, with 7 nucleotides matching TRBD1. CDR1 and CDR2 (germline): SGHTA, FQGNSA. The V and J ends lost 1 base and 9 bases, in that order; junction bases with no gene match: 6. The CDR3 covers 15 residues. CDR3 sequence (DNA): TGTGCCAGCAGCTTAGAGGGGGCAGCGCGTTCACCCCTCCACTTT. Its protein product is CASSLEGAARSPLHF.

Details on this clone: This is likely a read error, given that the CDR3 carries no conserved phenylalanine or tryptophan at its end. The V and J genes are TRBV5-1 and TRBJ1-1; 7 bases are shared with TRBD1. CDR1 is SGHRS and CDR2 is YFSETQ in the germline V gene. The CDR3 has 14 amino acids. V was clipped by 0 bases and J by 4 bases; unmatched bases: 3. The CDR3 coding sequence is TGCGCCAGCAGCTTGGGGCAGGGGGGCACTGAAGCTTTCCTT. As protein: CASSLGQGGTEAFL.

This rearrangement joins TRBV7-2 to TRBJ2-7; D possibly corresponds to TRBD2 (6 bases). Germline V gives CDR1 SGHTA, CDR2 FQGNSA. The V and J ends lost 4 bases and 9 bases respectively, with 25 bases between them. CDR3 length: 16 amino acids. CDR3 sequence: CASSSSWAGPPSGQYF. In nucleotides, the CDR3 is TGTGCCAGCAGCTCATCCTGGGCGGGGCCTCCAAGCGGGCAGTACTTC.

Only a few counts were recorded for this clone. V and J are TRBV4-1 and TRBJ1-1; 7 bases are shared with TRBD1. Germline loops: CDR1 MGHRA, CDR2 YSYEKL. The trim removed 1 base at V and 0 bases at J, leaving 11 bases unmatched. This CDR3 contains 18 residues. As DNA, the CDR3 is TGCGCCAGCAGCCAAGCTGGTACAGGGGATCTTTTGAACACTGAAGCTTTCTTT. It is translated as CASSQAGTGDLLNTEAFF.

In this sample, this clone turned up once. The V gene is TRBV11-2, the J gene TRBJ1-4; maybe TRBD1 (5 bases). V was cut by 0 bases and J by 5 bases, with 16 bases left in between. The CDR3 covers 17 residues. Germline CDR1 and CDR2: SGHAT and FQNNGV. CDR3 bases: TGTGCCAGCAGCTTAGATATCGACAGCCTTGAAAATGAAAAACTGTTTTTT. Protein product: CASSLDIDSLENEKLFF. Using reference TRBV11-2 and TRBJ1-4 for the parts outside the CDR3, the full variable domain is EAGVAQSPRYKIIEKRQSVAFWCNPISGHATLYWYQQILGQGPKLLIQFQNNGVVDDSQLPKDRFSAERLKGVDSTLKIQPAKLEDSAVYLCASSLDIDSLENEKLFFGSGTQLSVL.

The chain uses TRBV18 and TRBJ2-7, with TRBD2 as a possible D gene (6 bases). The length of the CDR3 is 13 residues. The germline V gene has CDR1 KGHSH and CDR2 LQKENI. Trimming left V 6 bases short and J 5 bases short, with 14 bases between. The chain's CDR3 is CASSSGVGNEQYF. CDR3 coding DNA: TGTGCCAGCTCCTCGGGGGTTGGGAACGAGCAGTACTTC.

This sequence joins TRBV7-2 and TRBJ2-2; 8 bases are shared with TRBD2. In germline, CDR1 is SGHTA, CDR2 FQGNSA. V dropped 4 bases and J dropped 5; count of bases not matched to a gene: 15. This CDR3 spans 18 amino acids. The CDR3 region is CASSSLALGGAWTGELFF. CDR3 coding DNA: TGTGCCAGCAGCTCTCTGGCCCTCGGGGGGGCATGGACCGGGGAGCTGTTTTTT.

The chain links TRBV12-5 to TRBJ1-5; 9 bases align to TRBD1. The germline V gene encodes CDR1 LGHNT and CDR2 FRNRAP. The CDR3 is 18 residues long. V was clipped by 7 bases and J by 2 bases; unmatched bases: 15. CDR3 region: CASALGGGQGYGNQPQHF. The CDR3 DNA reads as TGTGCTAGTGCCCTTGGGGGGGGACAGGGTTATGGCAATCAGCCCCAGCATTTT.